What follows are 2 T cell receptor beta chains derived from one specimen sequenced in a study of cytomegalovirus exposure and HLA in healthy donors. The PCR had 60 Vbeta and 13 Jbeta primers. Generated by immunoSEQ multiplex PCR, the TCRdb table keeps only in-frame clones and is missing some. Among 150,000 to 200,000 clones listed, around 86% were seen once. Material: PBMCs. The receptors derive from a male donor in good health and CMV-seronegative.

The J gene is TRBJ1-1, the V gene TRBV10-3, with a possible D match to TRBD1 (5 bases). V shed 3 bases and J shed 0 bases, with 14 bases lying between them. CDR3 length equals 16 residues. CDR1 is ENHRY and CDR2 is SYGVKD in the germline V gene. This chain's CDR3 is CAISDLRQKMNTEAFF. The CDR3 bases are TGTGCCATCAGTGACCTACGACAGAAGATGAACACTGAAGCTTTCTTT.

The V gene is TRBV6-6, the J gene TRBJ2-7; 13 bases line up with TRBD2. Trimming took 5 bases from V and 3 from J; bases not matched to a gene: 4. The length of the CDR3 is 15 residues. Germline CDR1 and CDR2: MNHNY and SVGAGI (reference sequence). CDR3 sequence: CASSDGTSGNYEQYF. DNA for the CDR3: TGTGCCAGCAGTGACGGGACTAGCGGGAACTACGAGCAGTACTTC.